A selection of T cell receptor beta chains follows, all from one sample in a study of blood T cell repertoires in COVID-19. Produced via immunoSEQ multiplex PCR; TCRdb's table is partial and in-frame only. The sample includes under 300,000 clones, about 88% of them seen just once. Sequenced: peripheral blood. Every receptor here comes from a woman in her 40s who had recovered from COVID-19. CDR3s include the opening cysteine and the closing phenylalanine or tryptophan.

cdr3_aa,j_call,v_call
CASSQDTLTWSRQFF,TRBJ2-1,TRBV4-3
CASSQGRVSYNEQFF,TRBJ2-1,TRBV3-1/TRBV3-2
CASSHRQGLSYF,TRBJ2-7,TRBV6-6
CASSQSDRGTGEQFF,TRBJ2-1,TRBV3-1/TRBV3-2
CASCRQNNNYGYTF,TRBJ1-2,TRBV21-1
CASSLIAGGPSDTQYF,TRBJ2-3,TRBV6-6
CASSAGAGDNSPLHF,TRBJ1-6,TRBV9
CASYTRGPNEQFF,TRBJ2-1,TRBV19
CASSQVGTAEAFF,TRBJ1-1,TRBV4-1
CASSQSPDRDQPQHF,TRBJ1-5,TRBV4-1
CASSYSSGTYNEQFF,TRBJ2-1,TRBV6-5
CASSITGIGNTGELFF,TRBJ2-2,TRBV2
CASSPFLSGPRDTYGYTF,TRBJ1-2,TRBV19
CASSAQWTQYF,TRBJ2-5,TRBV7-6
CASSFGSGSPGELFF,TRBJ2-2,TRBV5-4
CASMPIGGYEQYF,TRBJ2-7,TRBV11-2
CASSSGTRPGNTIYF,TRBJ1-3,TRBV5-4
CASSVSVRDEQFF,TRBJ2-1,TRBV9
CASRTNRNGGQETQYF,TRBJ2-5,TRBV6-8
CASRDREGQPQHF,TRBJ1-5,TRBV2
CASHPSSGNTIYF,TRBJ1-3,TRBV7-9
CASSDSGGYGYTF,TRBJ1-2,TRBV6-4
CASRIAGVYEQYF,TRBJ2-7,TRBV6-5
CASSYRLGQGAETQYF,TRBJ2-5,TRBV3-1/TRBV3-2
CASSRPSQGYNEQFF,TRBJ2-1,TRBV5-6
CASSRTVSTDTQYF,TRBJ2-3,TRBV6-6
CASSSGVQETQYF,TRBJ2-5,TRBV11-2
CASSEPRVGGNQPQHF,TRBJ1-5,TRBV6-1
CASGGGWRELTGELFF,TRBJ2-2,TRBV11-2
CASSLLTSPDYGYTF,TRBJ1-2,TRBV5-1
CSVEGLEASGGMETQYF,TRBJ2-5,TRBV29-1
CASSTTGGAGNTIYF,TRBJ1-3,TRBV3-1/TRBV3-2
CASSKNIQETQYF,TRBJ2-5,TRBV21-1
CATSRDPQGAGEKLFF,TRBJ1-4,TRBV15
CSVETGPNYGYTF,TRBJ1-2,TRBV29-1
CASSYRGRETQYF,TRBJ2-5,TRBV21-1
CASSATQGIEEKLFF,TRBJ1-4,TRBV7-9
CASSVGDGSSYNEQFF,TRBJ2-1,TRBV9
CASSPTSGEYNEQFF,TRBJ2-1,TRBV6-5
CASSPPKDELAGGSYNEQFF,TRBJ2-1,TRBV23-1
CASSAGAHYGYTF,TRBJ1-2,TRBV7-8
CASSWTGTGFQETQYF,TRBJ2-5,TRBV5-8
CASSLALMGEGDQPQHF,TRBJ1-5,TRBV7-8
CASSRSPGATNTEAFF,TRBJ1-1,TRBV19
CATSEALAGVGEQFF,TRBJ2-1,TRBV24-1
CASRPSGSPLHF,TRBJ1-6,TRBV27
CASSPGQGALYEKLFF,TRBJ1-4,TRBV7-9
CASSPRTGEWETQYF,TRBJ2-5,TRBV5-5
CATSPQGGVGNQPQHF,TRBJ1-5,TRBV6-6
CASSRPQGHNEQFF,TRBJ2-1,TRBV5-1